The 10 T cell receptor beta chains reported below all come from one sample, sequenced in a study of blood T cell repertoires in COVID-19 (dated by TCRdb to the early 2020s). Libraries were prepared through the immunoSEQ multiplex PCR assay. TCRdb provides this immuneACCESS table in a form limited to in-frame rearrangements. Some clones are lacking; in checked studies, under half of them reflect an unresolved V gene, and why the rest are absent is not known. The sample includes approximately 390,000 clones, with roughly 89% observed a single time. The ten largest clones take up roughly 6.8% of the sample. Material: peripheral blood. The receptors stem from a man aged 18 to 35 with active or convalescent COVID-19.

The gene calls are TRBV28 and TRBJ1-2, with D tentatively TRBD1 (5 bases). The CDR3 is 16 residues long. V lost 3 bases and J lost 4, with 18 bases in between. CDR1 and CDR2 from the germline V gene are MDHEN and SYDVKM. CDR3 amino acids: CASSFLGGEETYGYTF. In DNA, the CDR3 is TGTGCCAGCAGTTTTTTGGGGGGGGAAGAAACCTATGGCTACACCTTC.

The chain combines TRBV4-1 with TRBJ2-1; 11 nucleotides line up with TRBD2. CDR1 is MGHRA and CDR2 is YSYEKL in the germline V gene. CDR3 length equals 16 residues. The junction had 5 bases not matched to a gene; V was cut back by 4 bases and J by 3 bases. CDR3 loop: CASSLRLAGNYNEQFF. The DNA of the CDR3 is TGCGCCAGCAGCCTCCGACTAGCGGGAAACTACAATGAGCAGTTCTTC.

This clone was detected only a few times. The chain is built from TRBV10-3 and TRBJ1-2; D is uncertain. V was cut by 5 bases and J by 4 bases, with 11 bases left in between. Germline lookup yields CDR1 ENHRY and CDR2 SYGVKD. CDR3 length equals 13 residues. CDR3 nucleotides: TGTGCCATCAGTAGAGAAGAGGGCTATGGCTACACCTTC. Its protein product is CAISREEGYGYTF.

The V gene is TRBV7-2, the J gene TRBJ2-7; no clear D gene. V gave up 5 bases and J gave up 6 bases, with 14 bases separating them. The germline gives CDR1 SGHTA, CDR2 FQGNSA. The CDR3 is made up of 13 amino acids. CDR3 loop: CASSPLRESEQYF. DNA of the CDR3: TGTGCCAGCAGCCCGTTGCGAGAATCCGAGCAGTACTTC.

The V and J genes are TRBV28 and TRBJ1-1; 9 bases line up with TRBD1. With 3 bases clipped from V and 3 bases from J, the junction kept 5 bases outside the gene matches. The CDR3 is 15 residues long. The germline gives CDR1 MDHEN, CDR2 SYDVKM. This chain's CDR3 is CASSFEGQGYTEAFF. Here the CDR3 DNA reads TGTGCCAGCAGTTTTGAAGGACAGGGGTACACTGAAGCTTTCTTT.

This chain links TRBV5-6 with TRBJ2-2, with TRBD1 identical over 8 bases. Germline V gene sequence: CDR1 SGHDT, CDR2 YYEEEE. The CDR3 runs 15 residues. Trimming removed 4 bases from V and 6 bases from J; junction bases left unmatched: 8. The CDR3 spells CASSPGTGRAGELFF. The DNA for the CDR3 is TGTGCCAGCAGCCCAGGGACAGGCCGGGCCGGGGAGCTGTTTTTT.

CDR3 sequence: CASSITGLLKSPLHF. CDR3 DNA sequence: TGTGCCAGCAGCATTACAGGGCTCCTTAAATCACCCCTCCACTTT. This chain connects TRBV11-2 to TRBJ1-6, with D possibly being TRBD1 (6 bases). The germline gives CDR1 SGHAT, CDR2 FQNNGV. This CDR3 has 15 amino acids. The V end was cut by 5 bases, the J end by 10 bases, with 18 bases between.

This clone was detected once. The chain is built from TRBV7-9 and TRBJ1-3; weak D call: TRBD1 (5 bases). Looked up from germline, CDR1 is SEHNR and CDR2 is FQNEAQ (reference sequence). This CDR3 has 16 residues. V lost 5 bases and J lost 0, with 14 bases in between. In DNA, the CDR3 is TGTGCCAGCAGCCCTAGTTGGGGCCACTCTGGAAACACCATATATTTT. It yields the protein CASSPSWGHSGNTIYF.

The sample holds one count of this clone. The chain recombines TRBV7-9 with TRBJ1-2, with D possibly matching TRBD1 (5 bases). Germline CDR1 reads SEHNR; CDR2 reads FQNEAQ (reference sequence). The V and J ends lost 3 bases and 8 bases respectively, with 25 bases between them. The CDR3 is made up of 17 amino acids. CDR3 coding DNA: TGTGCCAGCAGCTTGATTGCGGGATCGCCGCGGGGGGACGGCTACACCTTC. Its translation is CASSLIAGSPRGDGYTF. The whole variable domain, remainder taken from reference TRBV7-9 and TRBJ1-2, is DTGVSQNPRHKITKRGQNVTFRCDPISEHNRLYWYRQTLGQGPEFLTYFQNEAQLEKSRLLSDRFSAERPKGSFSTLEIQRTEQGDSAMYLCASSLIAGSPRGDGYTFGSGTRLTVV.

This clone came up once. The V and J genes are TRBV24-1 and TRBJ2-1; 7 bases are a match to TRBD2. CDR1 is KGHDR and CDR2 is SFDVKD in the germline V gene. The CDR3 spans 14 residues. With 4 bases clipped from V and 3 bases from J, the junction kept 2 bases outside the gene matches. CDR3 loop: CATSDRGSYNEQFF. CDR3 nucleotide sequence: TGTGCCACCAGTGACCGCGGGAGCTACAATGAGCAGTTCTTC.